This T cell receptor (beta chain) was found in a study of siplizumab effects on memory and regulatory T cells. Study outcomes and limitations: The authors did not confirm suppressive function in proliferating Tregs from siplizumab cultures.

V shed 2 bases and J shed 2 bases, with 13 bases lying between them. Germline CDR1 reads MRHNA; CDR2 reads SNTAGT. The CDR3 runs 16 residues. In regard to this clone: Its antigen remains unknown.

Clones were read by immunoSEQ multiplex PCR, and TCRdb kept only the in-frame ones, dropping some. The sample carries over 60,000 clones, about 90% recorded once. This chain connects TRBV6-4 to TRBJ1-5, with D possibly TRBD1 on 5 matching bases. What was sequenced was CD8+ T cells sorted from blood. The sequence came from a human donor in good health. The CDR3 region is CASSDVAGAGNQPQHF. CDR3 bases: TGTGCCAGCAGTGACGTCGCCGGGGCAGGCAATCAGCCCCAGCATTTT.